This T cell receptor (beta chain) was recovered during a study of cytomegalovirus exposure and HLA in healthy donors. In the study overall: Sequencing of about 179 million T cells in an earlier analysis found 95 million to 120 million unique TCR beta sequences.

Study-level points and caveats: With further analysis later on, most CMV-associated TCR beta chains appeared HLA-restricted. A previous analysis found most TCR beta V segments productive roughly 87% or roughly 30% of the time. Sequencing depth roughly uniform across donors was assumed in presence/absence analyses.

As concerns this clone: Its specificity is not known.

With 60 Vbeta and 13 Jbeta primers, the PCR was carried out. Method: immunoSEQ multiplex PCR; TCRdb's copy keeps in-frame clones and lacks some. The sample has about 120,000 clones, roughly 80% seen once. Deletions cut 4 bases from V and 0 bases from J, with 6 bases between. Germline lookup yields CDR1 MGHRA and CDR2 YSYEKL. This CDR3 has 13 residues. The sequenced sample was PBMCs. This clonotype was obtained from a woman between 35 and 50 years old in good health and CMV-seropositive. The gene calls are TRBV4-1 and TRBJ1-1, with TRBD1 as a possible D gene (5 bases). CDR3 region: CASSPTVNTEAFF. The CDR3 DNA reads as TGCGCCAGCAGCCCGACAGTGAACACTGAAGCTTTCTTT.